The clone carrying this T cell receptor beta chain occurred a few times. Its target is unknown. The data stem from a study of T cell clones after liver transplantation. The overall study: Post-transplant blood was tracked for graft-donor-reactive T cell clones identified in a pre-transplant mixed lymphocyte reaction. The study, taken as a whole, reports: Conclusions were preliminary, with small, heterogeneous patient groups. Circulating graft-donor-reactive CD4 TCRbeta sequences fell significantly post-transplant in most of the 8 subjects.

V lost 3 bases to trimming and J lost 8 bases; unmatched junction nucleotides: 7. The CDR3 contains 14 residues. Germline CDR1 and CDR2: MNHEY and SMNVEV (reference sequence). Sorting of unstimulated PBMCs yielded separate CD3+CD4+ and CD3+CD8+ fractions. Profiled with immunoSEQ multiplex PCR; TCRdb holds only in-frame clones, not every one. The sample consists of 60,000 or so clones, 71% of them appearing once. Here the sequenced sample was CD4+ T cells from blood, taken before liver transplant. The chain couples TRBV27 to TRBJ2-1, with 7 bases lining up with TRBD2. The source is a human donor who received a liver transplant. The CDR3 loop is CASSFREGGYEQFF. In DNA form, the CDR3 reads TGTGCCAGCAGTTTCAGGGAGGGTGGGTATGAGCAGTTCTTC.